The 16 T cell receptor beta chains below were found in one sample sequenced in a study of blood T cell repertoires in COVID-19 (TCRdb year 2020). Library prep was done by the immunoSEQ multiplex PCR assay. TCRdb's version of the immuneACCESS table is confined to in-frame rearrangements and falls short of the full clone set. An unresolved V gene accounts for under half of the shortfall where checked; the remainder is of unknown origin. The sample table contains roughly 230,000 clones; only one count was recorded for roughly 85% of them. Of the sample, 3% to 4% is held by the ten largest clones. The sample was peripheral blood. Source of these receptors: a woman older than 75 with acute or convalescent COVID-19.

Remarks on this clone: Different DNA sequences within this sample yield the same CDR3. The rearrangement joins TRBV5-1 to TRBJ1-1; tentatively, D is TRBD1 (5 bases). Trimming removed 4 bases at V and 0 bases at J, with 10 bases between. The CDR3 sequence is 14 residues long. In germline, CDR1 is SGHRS, CDR2 YFSETQ. In DNA, the CDR3 is TGCGCCAGCAGCCCGGACACCCTGAACACTGAAGCTTTCTTT. Amino acid sequence: CASSPDTLNTEAFF.

The J gene is TRBJ2-3, the V gene TRBV6-5; possibly TRBD1 for D (6 bases). CDR1 and CDR2 from the germline V gene are MNHEY and SVGAGI. Trimming took 0 bases from V and 5 from J, leaving 12 bases between them. The CDR3 is 15 amino acids. The DNA of the CDR3 is TGTGCCAGCAGTTACTCAGGGACAAGTGGAGATACGCAGTATTTT. Protein sequence: CASSYSGTSGDTQYF.

The chain is built from TRBV21-1 and TRBJ1-2; the table's TRBD1 call for D was not verified on the DNA. TRBV21-1 is a known pseudogene. This CDR3 contains 13 residues. CDR3 in amino acids: CASSPGHVYGYTF. The CDR3 DNA reads as TGTGCCAGCAGCCCGGGACACGTCTATGGCTACACCTTC.

The chain carries TRBV6-1 and TRBJ1-1; no firm D call. Per the germline V gene, CDR1 is MNHNS and CDR2 is SASEGT. CDR3 length equals 13 residues. V lost 1 base and J lost 5, with 8 bases in between. The CDR3 sequence: CASSEGSRTEAFF. CDR3 nucleotide sequence: TGTGCCAGCAGTGAAGGATCGAGGACTGAAGCTTTCTTT.

V usage is TRBV4-2 and J usage is TRBJ1-4; the match to TRBD1 covers 9 bases. Germline assignment: CDR1 LGHNA and CDR2 YNFKEQ. J lost 0 bases, V lost 4 bases, and 3 bases had no gene match. The CDR3 length is 16 residues. The CDR3: CASSPGQGATNEKLFF. The CDR3 coding sequence is TGTGCCAGCAGCCCGGGACAGGGAGCAACTAATGAAAAACTGTTTTTT.

The gene calls are TRBV2 and TRBJ2-5; 8 bases are a match to TRBD2. The CDR3 contains 15 residues. Germline trimming cut 3 bases from V and 5 bases from J; bases unmatched to any gene: 8. Per germline, CDR1 SNHLY and CDR2 FYNNEI. CDR3 residues: CASSDGASGRETQYF. The CDR3 DNA sequence: TGTGCCAGCAGTGACGGGGCTAGCGGGCGGGAGACCCAGTACTTC.

This chain links TRBV18 with TRBJ2-5; 8 bases agree with TRBD1. Germline CDR1 and CDR2: KGHSH and LQKENI. There are 15 residues in the CDR3. After removal of 6 bases from V and 4 bases from J, the junction contained 10 bases not matched to a gene. CDR3 nucleotide sequence: TGTGCCAGCTCTCAAGCCTATGGACAGGGAGAGACCCAGTACTTC. Translating it yields CASSQAYGQGETQYF.

This rearrangement joins TRBV10-3 to TRBJ1-5, with 9 positions matching TRBD1. This CDR3 region has 17 residues. The germline gives CDR1 ENHRY, CDR2 SYGVKD. V was pared by 10 bases and J by 2 bases, with 15 bases of the junction left unmatched. CDR3 nucleotides: TGTGCCACCTTGGCGGACAGGGGAGAAGAGGGCAATCAGCCCCAGCATTTT. It translates to CATLADRGEEGNQPQHF.

This chain joins TRBV11-2 and TRBJ1-1, with D tentatively TRBD1 (5 bases). V lost 5 bases and J lost 1, with 11 bases in between. This CDR3 is 14 amino acids long. Germline CDR1 SGHAT, CDR2 FQNNGV. CDR3 loop: CASSPGQANTEAFF. The CDR3 region has the DNA TGTGCCAGCAGCCCTGGACAAGCGAACACTGAAGCTTTCTTT.

This sequence joins TRBV28 and TRBJ1-1; D might be TRBD1 (6 bases). Germline CDR1 and CDR2: MDHEN and SYDVKM. V lost 5 bases and J lost 10, with 14 bases in between. The CDR3 is 12 residues long. CDR3 loop: CASSPRTARAFF. The CDR3 bases are TGTGCCAGCAGTCCTCGGACAGCCCGAGCTTTCTTT.

CDR3: CASSLVSTEAFF. CDR3 coding DNA: TGTGCCAGCAGCTTAGTCAGTACTGAAGCTTTCTTT. V usage is TRBV11-3 and J usage is TRBJ1-1; D not certain. V was clipped by 1 base and J by 5 bases, with 5 bases between them. The CDR3 contains 12 residues. The germline CDR1 and CDR2 sequences are SGHNT and YENEEA.

The chain employs TRBV5-1 and TRBJ2-7; tentatively, D is TRBD2 (6 bases). The V gene's germline CDR1 is SGHRS and CDR2 YFSETQ. The CDR3 contains 16 residues. The V gene lost 4 bases and the J gene lost 3 bases, with 20 bases spanning the gap. As DNA, the CDR3 is TGCGCCAGCAGCCTGGGGCGGGGTTCCGACTTCTACGAGCAGTACTTC. This translates into CASSLGRGSDFYEQYF. Full variable domain (remainder filled in from reference TRBV5-1 and TRBJ2-7): KAGVTQTPRYLIKTRGQQVTLSCSPISGHRSVSWYQQTPGQGLQFLFEYFSETQRNKGNFPGRFSGRQFSNSRSEMNVSTLELGDSALYLCASSLGRGSDFYEQYFGPGTRLTVT.

V and J are TRBV20-1 and TRBJ2-1; D ambiguous. The CDR3 loop spans 11 amino acids. The V gene's germline CDR1 is DFQATT and CDR2 SNEGSKA (reference sequence). V lost 6 bases, J lost 6 bases, and 9 bases lay in between. CDR3 sequence (DNA): TGCAGTGCCACTTCCCCCAATGAGCAGTTCTTC. It is translated as CSATSPNEQFF.

V and J are TRBV6-5 and TRBJ1-1; the D gene is possibly TRBD1 (6 bases). The CDR3 spans 13 residues. CDR1 and CDR2 from the germline V gene are MNHEY and SVGAGI. Trimming pared 6 bases from V and 2 bases from J, leaving 10 bases between. CDR3 sequence reads: CASRVQGNTEAFF. The CDR3, as DNA: TGTGCCAGCAGGGTACAGGGCAACACTGAAGCTTTCTTT.

The V gene is TRBV15, the J gene TRBJ2-6, with 8 bases fitting TRBD1. The trim removed 1 base at V and 4 bases at J, leaving 6 bases unmatched. The CDR3 covers 17 residues. Germline V lookup: CDR1 LNHNV, CDR2 YYDKDF (reference sequence). CDR3 sequence (DNA): TGTGCCACCAGCAGAGGACAGGGGATCCTCGGGGCCAACGTCCTGACTTTC. Protein sequence: CATSRGQGILGANVLTF.

This chain joins TRBV2 and TRBJ1-3; TRBD1 aligns across 12 bases. V gave up 6 bases and J gave up 2 bases; unmatched junction bases: 5. CDR3 length equals 16 residues. Germline V gene lookup returns CDR1 SNHLY and CDR2 FYNNEI. The CDR3 nucleotides are TGTGCCAGCAGCCAGGGACAGGGGGCGACTGGAAACACCATATATTTT. Protein product: CASSQGQGATGNTIYF.